This T cell receptor beta chain was sequenced for a study of T cell responses to AZD1222 COVID-19 vaccine. The study's findings and limits: Among those given AZD1222, only five to seven were seropositive at baseline. Vaccine-related CD4 TCRs covered spike, predominating at 160-218 and 743-854.

The study pooled second doses at about 4 or about 12 weeks. As regards this clone: Its antigen is undetermined.

TCRdb's table, derived via immunoSEQ multiplex PCR, lists solely in-frame clones and lacks some. The sample contains 75,000 to 90,000 clones, approximately 85% of which appear only once. Trimming took off 5 bases at V and 7 bases at J, with 15 bases between the two ends. CDR1 and CDR2 (germline): SNHLY, FYNNEI. CDR3 length equals 15 residues. V is TRBV2 and J is TRBJ1-6, with a possible D match to TRBD1 (6 bases). Source: peripheral blood, taken 28 days after the second AZD1222 dose. The TCR originated in an adult who received the AZD1222 COVID-19 vaccine. CDR3: CASSLGQSQNSPLHF. CDR3 in DNA: TGTGCCAGCAGTCTTGGACAGAGCCAGAATTCACCCCTCCACTTT.